A single T cell receptor beta chain is shown here with its context. Its cognate antigen has yet to be identified. Base qualities were left out, and no much larger clone turns up one base away. CDR1 and CDR2, looked up from the germline V gene, are SGHRS and YFSETQ. Germline trimming: 8 bases from V, 3 bases from J; junction bases outside gene matches: 14. Including the terminal cysteine and phenylalanine, the CDR3 comprises 16 residues. The entry retains the CDR3 DNA only, 48 bases that are in frame from base 1. TCRbeta CDR3 regions were amplified from genomic DNA by means of the immunoSEQ Assay, a bias-controlled multiplex PCR. For the original study's pipeline: The number of nucleated cells in each sample was estimated by amplification of reference gene primers within the assay. Sequence reads were collapsed and filtered to measure the absolute abundance of every unique TCRbeta CDR3 rearrangement. For each sample, productive Simpson clonality was calculated as the square root of Simpson's diversity index over productive rearrangements. TCRdb took over this immuneACCESS table, retaining in-frame rearrangements with V and J assigned. Such tables are incomplete; in checked studies, under half of the missing clones stem from an unresolved V gene, and the remainder is unexplained. That table supplies the V and J calls and clone size; D and trimming were determined from the DNA. The sample table lists approximately 40,000 clones, about 85% of them with a count of one. The ten most abundant clones make up roughly 21% of the sample.

The data originate from a study of blood T cell repertoires in COVID-19 (dated by TCRdb to 2020 to 2022). For the study in its entirety: The collaborator samples originated in the United States, Italy and Spain and spanned the acute and convalescent phases of COVID-19. The material from the prospective study consisted of cDNA or gDNA derived from T cells, B-cell-depleted T cells, or PBMCs. Subjects who had been exposed to COVID-19, were actively infected with it, or had recovered from it provided the deeply sampled blood TCRbeta repertoires that made up the dataset. The repertoires were released in a freely available public database intended as a resource for research on the immune response to SARS-CoV-2. Samples came from the ongoing ImmuneRACE study (first 160 participants) plus 1,254 subjects from 6 global collaborators. Sample metadata almost always included a de-identified subject ID, COVID-19 status, age in years and sex. Where HLA class I and class II types were available, the types were taken from metadata supplied by the sample provider, not from assay-based typing.

Collaborating institutions collected whole blood in K2EDTA tubes following their own protocols. For TCRbeta analysis, collaborators shipped samples as frozen whole blood, isolated PBMCs, or DNA extracted from either of those sample types. Study-wide conclusions, independent of this receptor: How much clinical and demographic metadata was included differed by source and by participant, and the metadata was provided uncurated.

The sample consisted of peripheral blood. The sequence links TRBV5-1 to TRBJ2-1; a stretch of 7 junction bases matches TRBD1. The TCR comes from a man in his sixties with acute or convalescent COVID-19. The sequence in DNA is TGCGCCAGTCGTCGTAGGGGAACAGGGGTCTACAATGAGCAGTTCTTC. Translated, this gives CASRRRGTGVYNEQFF.